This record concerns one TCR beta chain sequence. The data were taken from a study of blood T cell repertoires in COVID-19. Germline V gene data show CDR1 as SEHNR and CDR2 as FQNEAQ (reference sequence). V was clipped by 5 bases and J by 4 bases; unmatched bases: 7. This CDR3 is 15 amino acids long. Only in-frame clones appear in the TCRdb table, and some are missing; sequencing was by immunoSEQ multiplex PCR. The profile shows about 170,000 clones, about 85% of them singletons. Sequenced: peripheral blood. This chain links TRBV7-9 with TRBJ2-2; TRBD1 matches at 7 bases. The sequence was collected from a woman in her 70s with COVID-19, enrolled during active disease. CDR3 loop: CASSLGQAPTGELFF. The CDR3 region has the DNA TGTGCCAGCAGCCTAGGACAGGCCCCCACCGGGGAGCTGTTTTTT.